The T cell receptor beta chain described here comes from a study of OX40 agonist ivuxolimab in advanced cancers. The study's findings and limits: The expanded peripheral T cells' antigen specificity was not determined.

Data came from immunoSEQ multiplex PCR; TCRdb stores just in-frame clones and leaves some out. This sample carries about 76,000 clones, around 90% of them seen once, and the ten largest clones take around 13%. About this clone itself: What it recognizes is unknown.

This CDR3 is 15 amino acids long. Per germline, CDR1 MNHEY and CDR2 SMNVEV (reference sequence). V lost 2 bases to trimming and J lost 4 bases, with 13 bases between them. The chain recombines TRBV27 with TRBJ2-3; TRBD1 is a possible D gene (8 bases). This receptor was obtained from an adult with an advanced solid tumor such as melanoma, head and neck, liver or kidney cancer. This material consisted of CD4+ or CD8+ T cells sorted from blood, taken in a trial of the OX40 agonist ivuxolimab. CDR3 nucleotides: TGTGCCAGCAGTTTAAACAGGGGGGGGGCAGATACGCAGTATTTT. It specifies CASSLNRGGADTQYF.